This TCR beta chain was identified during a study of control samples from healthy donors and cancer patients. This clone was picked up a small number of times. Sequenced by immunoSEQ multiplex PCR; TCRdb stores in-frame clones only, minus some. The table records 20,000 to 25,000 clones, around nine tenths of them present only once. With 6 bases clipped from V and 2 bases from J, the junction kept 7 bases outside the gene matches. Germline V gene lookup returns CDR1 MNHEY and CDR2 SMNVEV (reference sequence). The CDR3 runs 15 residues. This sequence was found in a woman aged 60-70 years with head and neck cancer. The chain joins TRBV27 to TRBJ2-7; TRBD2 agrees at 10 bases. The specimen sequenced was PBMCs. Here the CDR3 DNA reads TGTGCCAGCAGCGCCACCGGGACTAGCGCCTACGAGCAGTACTTC. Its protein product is CASSATGTSAYEQYF.